Shown below are 20 T cell receptor beta chains from a single sample sequenced in a study of cytomegalovirus exposure and HLA in healthy donors. The PCR made use of 60 Vbeta and 13 Jbeta primers. The repertoire was sequenced with immunoSEQ multiplex PCR; TCRdb's copy has only in-frame clones and lacks some. In the table there are 65,000 to 85,000 clones, about nine tenths of which are singletons. Specimen: PBMCs. All receptors derive from a woman in her thirties in good health and CMV-seronegative.

The chain joins TRBV6-5 to TRBJ2-3; perhaps TRBD1 as D (6 bases). Trimming took 10 bases from V and 0 from J, leaving 11 bases between them. The CDR3 length is 13 residues. Per germline, CDR1 MNHEY and CDR2 SVGAGI. The CDR3 here is CATTGFSTDTQYF. The CDR3 DNA reads TGTGCCACCACAGGGTTTAGCACAGATACGCAGTATTTT.

The CDR3, as DNA: TGTGCCAGCCACCAGACAGGCCACCTCAATCAGCCCCAGCATTTT. Translation: CASHQTGHLNQPQHF. This sequence joins TRBV19 and TRBJ1-5; TRBD1 is a possible D gene (6 bases). From germline, CDR1 is LNHDA and CDR2 SQIVND (reference sequence). The CDR3 covers 15 residues. Trimming took off 9 bases at V and 3 bases at J, with 18 bases between the two ends.

This chain links TRBV30 with TRBJ1-1; D is undetermined. Germline V gene sequence: CDR1 GTSNPN, CDR2 SVGIG (reference sequence). CDR3 size: 12 residues. The V end was cut by 4 bases, the J end by 4 bases, with 10 bases between. The CDR3, as DNA: TGTGCCTGGAAGGGAGGGAGCACTGAAGCTTTCTTT. This sequence encodes CAWKGGSTEAFF.

The rearrangement uses TRBV9 and TRBJ2-3; 9 bases fit TRBD2. V dropped 3 bases and J dropped 0; count of bases not matched to a gene: 5. CDR3 size: 16 residues. Germline V gene lookup returns CDR1 SGDLS and CDR2 YYNGEE. The CDR3 coding sequence is TGTGCCAGCAGCGCAGGACTAGCGATAAGCACAGATACGCAGTATTTT. Translation: CASSAGLAISTDTQYF. Together with reference TRBV9 and TRBJ2-3, the CDR3 gives the full variable domain: DSGVTQTPKHLITATGQRVTLRCSPRSGDLSVYWYQQSLDQGLQFLIQYYNGEERAKGNILERFSAQQFPDLHSELNLSSLELGDSALYFCASSAGLAISTDTQYFGPGTRLTVL.

The J gene is TRBJ2-7, the V gene TRBV5-8, with TRBD1 as a possible D gene (8 bases). The length of the CDR3 is 14 residues. The ends were cut back, 0 bases at V and 13 bases at J, with 20 bases in the middle. CDR1 and CDR2 (germline): SGHTS, YDEGEE. The CDR3 sequence is CASSLGTGTTSLYF. Written as DNA, the CDR3 is TGTGCCAGCAGCTTGGGGACAGGGACTACGAGCCTATACTTC.

The rearrangement links TRBV5-1 to TRBJ2-7; TRBD2 is a possible D gene (5 bases). The CDR3 contains 15 residues. Germline-derived CDR1 and CDR2 are SGHRS and YFSETQ. V lost 3 bases and J lost 5, with 18 bases in between. The CDR3 loop reads CASSWGEGARNEQYF. Written as DNA, the CDR3 is TGCGCCAGCAGCTGGGGTGAGGGAGCGAGGAACGAGCAGTACTTC.

V usage is TRBV7-9 and J usage is TRBJ1-2; 12 positions agree with TRBD1. The CDR3 has 13 amino acids. The trim removed 10 bases at V and 3 bases at J, leaving 3 bases unmatched. Germline V gene lookup returns CDR1 SEHNR and CDR2 FQNEAQ (reference sequence). CDR3 amino acids: CAIGTGGHYGYTF. CDR3 bases: TGTGCCATCGGGACAGGGGGCCACTATGGCTACACCTTC.

The rearrangement links TRBV15 to TRBJ1-4; TRBD1 aligns across 8 bases. In germline, CDR1 is LNHNV, CDR2 YYDKDF (reference sequence). CDR3 size: 15 residues. J lost 7 bases, V lost 5 bases, and 9 bases had no gene match. DNA of the CDR3: TGTGCCACCAGCTCGGACAGGGCCGGGGGTGAAAAACTGTTTTTT. Translated: CATSSDRAGGEKLFF.

J is TRBJ2-7 and V is TRBV14; 7 bases match TRBD2. There are 15 residues in the CDR3. CDR1 is SGHDN and CDR2 is FVKESK in the germline V gene. Trimming removed 4 bases from V and 1 base from J; junction bases left unmatched: 7. Written as DNA, the CDR3 is TGTGCCAGCAGCCTCGGACTAGGGAGGTCCTACGAGCAGTACTTC. Translated: CASSLGLGRSYEQYF.

This chain joins TRBV28 and TRBJ2-7; 12 bases agree with TRBD2. Trimming removed 2 bases from V and 10 bases from J; junction bases left unmatched: 9. The CDR3 length is 15 residues. Germline V CDR1 and CDR2: MDHEN, SYDVKM. This CDR3 reads CASSLPGLAGGGQYF. CDR3 nucleotides: TGTGCCAGCAGTTTACCGGGACTAGCGGGTGGAGGCCAGTACTTC.

The rearrangement links TRBV9 to TRBJ2-2, with a tentative D call TRBD2 (6 bases). V lost 4 bases, J lost 3 bases, and 16 bases lay in between. CDR3 length equals 16 residues. Germline CDR1 SGDLS, CDR2 YYNGEE. This CDR3 reads CASSKKGGADTGELFF. CDR3 DNA: TGTGCCAGCAGCAAAAAAGGAGGGGCCGACACCGGGGAGCTGTTTTTT.

This chain joins TRBV11-3 and TRBJ2-2; tentative D call: TRBD2 (5 bases). CDR1 and CDR2 (germline): SGHNT, YENEEA. There are 14 residues in the CDR3. V was clipped by 0 bases and J by 5 bases, with 7 bases between them. This chain's CDR3 is CASSLDGLTGELFF. The CDR3 DNA reads as TGTGCCAGCAGCTTAGACGGACTGACCGGGGAGCTGTTTTTT.

The chain links TRBV2 to TRBJ2-3, with 8 bases matching TRBD2. The CDR3 runs 14 residues. Trimming at V came to 4 bases and at J to 6 bases, leaving 6 bases not matched to a gene. The germline CDR1 and CDR2 sequences are SNHLY and FYNNEI. The CDR3 here is CASSVMRGADTQYF. The CDR3 DNA follows: TGTGCCAGCAGTGTCATGCGGGGGGCGGATACGCAGTATTTT.

Here the CDR3 reads CASSYPRVADTEAFF. In DNA form, the CDR3 reads TGTGCCAGCAGTTACCCCCGGGTGGCGGACACTGAAGCTTTCTTT. V gene TRBV6-6 combines with J gene TRBJ1-1; D gene uncertain. CDR1 and CDR2 from the germline V gene are MNHNY and SVGAGI (reference sequence). The CDR3 spans 15 residues. Trimming shortened V by 2 bases and J by 3 bases, and 13 bases separated the two germline ends.

The chain is built from TRBV4-3 and TRBJ2-3, with 10 nucleotides matching TRBD1. This CDR3 comprises 17 residues. Germline CDR1 LGHNA, CDR2 YSLEER. Unmatched junction bases numbered 9, after V lost 0 bases and J lost 6 bases. CDR3 coding DNA: TGCGCCAGCAGCCAAGAAGGAGTGACAGGGGGCAAGGATACGCAGTATTTT. Its protein product is CASSQEGVTGGKDTQYF.

The rearrangement uses TRBV6-5 and TRBJ1-5; D gene uncertain. Germline V gene lookup returns CDR1 MNHEY and CDR2 SVGAGI. Trimming removed 5 bases from V and 5 bases from J, with 13 bases in between. The length of the CDR3 is 14 residues. CDR3 nucleotides: TGTGCCAGCAGTCCCCGGACCGGGGATCAGCCCCAGCATTTT. Translation gives CASSPRTGDQPQHF.

The rearrangement uses TRBV10-3 and TRBJ1-3, with 11 positions matching TRBD1. In germline, CDR1 is ENHRY, CDR2 SYGVKD. Trimming at V came to 10 bases and at J to 8 bases, leaving 10 bases not matched to a gene. The CDR3 consists of 14 residues. Here the CDR3 reads CATSDRGRGYTIYF. In DNA form, the CDR3 reads TGTGCCACCTCGGACAGGGGGCGCGGATACACCATATATTTT.

V usage is TRBV5-1 and J usage is TRBJ1-2; TRBD1 matches 11 bases. Per germline, CDR1 SGHRS and CDR2 YFSETQ. J was trimmed by 4 bases and V by 3 bases; bases with no gene match: 8. The CDR3 has 16 residues. CDR3: CASSSNTGTGGYGYTF. DNA of the CDR3: TGCGCCAGCAGCTCTAATACCGGGACAGGGGGCTATGGCTACACCTTC.

V and J are TRBV6-6 and TRBJ1-2; unclear D gene. The germline V gene encodes CDR1 MNHNY and CDR2 SVGAGI (reference sequence). The CDR3 is made up of 14 amino acids. Trimming left V 6 bases short and J 2 bases short, with 13 bases between. In DNA form, the CDR3 reads TGTGCCAGCAGACCCGAGGGAGGGAACTATGGCTACACCTTC. It encodes CASRPEGGNYGYTF.

The rearrangement uses TRBV9 and TRBJ1-2; 9 nucleotides agree with TRBD1. The CDR3 runs 15 residues. Germline CDR1 is SGDLS and CDR2 is YYNGEE. The V and J ends lost 3 bases and 4 bases, in that order; junction bases with no gene match: 7. Written as DNA, the CDR3 is TGTGCCAGCAGCGCGGGACAGGGCCCCTTCTATGGCTACACCTTC. This sequence encodes CASSAGQGPFYGYTF.